One and the same sample provided the 13 T cell receptor beta chains below, sequenced in a study of CD4 T cells in relation to SARS-CoV-2 and coronaviruses. CD4+ T cells from unexposed donors were obtained before the COVID-19 pandemic (2011-2018). Assay: immunoSEQ multiplex PCR; the TCRdb copy retains only in-frame clones and omits some. The sample has 68,000 or so clones, just over 90% seen once; the top ten hold 0.23%. Sequencing was carried out using naive CD4+ T cells from PBMCs. Subset defined: naive CD4+ T cells isolated by negative enrichment. The receptors originated from a human donor in good health.

The chain has TRBV5-5 and TRBJ1-1, with unresolved D. Germline assignment: CDR1 SGHKS and CDR2 YYEKEE (reference sequence). V lost 4 bases and J 4 bases, leaving 8 bases between the germline ends. The CDR3 totals 12 residues. The CDR3 bases are TGTGCCAGCAGCGGGCCGGGCACTGAAGCTTTCTTT. Residues: CASSGPGTEAFF.

The chain couples TRBV5-1 to TRBJ2-5, with D perhaps TRBD2 (7 bases). The V end lost 4 bases, the J end lost 5 bases, and 21 bases lay between the germline ends. The CDR3 has 16 amino acids. The germline gives CDR1 SGHRS, CDR2 YFSETQ. The CDR3: CASSPRAGAWEETQYF. The CDR3, as DNA: TGCGCCAGCAGCCCCCGGGCGGGGGCATGGGAGGAGACCCAGTACTTC.

The J gene is TRBJ1-4, the V gene TRBV11-3; D might be TRBD1 (5 bases). Germline CDR1 reads SGHNT; CDR2 reads YENEEA. Trimming left V 5 bases short and J 5 bases short, with 15 bases between. The CDR3 is made up of 15 amino acids. The chain's CDR3 is CASSLIDRGNEKLFF. CDR3 bases: TGTGCCAGCAGCCTCATTGACAGAGGCAATGAAAAACTGTTTTTT.

This clone was seen a single time. This chain links TRBV28 with TRBJ1-4, with TRBD1 matching 7 bases. The CDR3 has 14 residues. Germline loops: CDR1 MDHEN, CDR2 SYDVKM. V was clipped by 7 bases and J by 7 bases; unmatched bases: 9. This CDR3 is CASTRAGTAEKLFF. In DNA form, the CDR3 reads TGTGCCAGCACCCGCGCAGGGACAGCTGAAAAACTGTTTTTT.

This chain connects TRBV7-3 to TRBJ1-1, with D hard to call. Per germline, CDR1 SGHTA and CDR2 FQGTGA. The CDR3 runs to 15 residues. V dropped 7 bases and J dropped 11 bases, with 26 bases sitting between them. CDR3: CASTKKVPNVGPAFF. The CDR3 nucleotides read TGTGCCAGCACCAAGAAAGTTCCTAACGTGGGTCCGGCTTTCTTT.

This chain uses TRBV30 with TRBJ1-6; 8 positions match TRBD1. CDR1 is GTSNPN and CDR2 is SVGIG in the germline V gene (reference sequence). The ends lost 4 bases at V and 8 bases at J; junction bases unmatched: 1. The CDR3 has 12 residues. In DNA, the CDR3 is TGTGCCTGGACAGGGGGCTATTCACCCCTCCACTTT. Translating it yields CAWTGGYSPLHF.

This sequence joins TRBV3-1 (or the pseudogene TRBV3-2) and TRBJ2-5; D perhaps matches TRBD2 (6 bases). Germline values: CDR1 LGHDT, CDR2 YNNKEL (reference sequence). V was clipped by 6 bases and J by 1 base, with 12 bases between them. The CDR3 is 14 residues long. The CDR3 DNA is TGTGCCAGCAGTCCACGGGGGAGCCAAGAGACCCAGTACTTC. The encoded protein is CASSPRGSQETQYF.

The V and J genes are TRBV7-2 and TRBJ1-2, with D perhaps matching TRBD1 (5 bases). The CDR3 consists of 17 residues. Germline V gene sequence: CDR1 SGHTA, CDR2 FQGNSA. Deletions cut 1 base from V and 6 bases from J, with 21 bases between. The CDR3 protein is CASSLDVTATQYDGYTF. The CDR3 nucleotides read TGTGCCAGCAGCTTAGATGTGACAGCCACGCAGTACGATGGCTACACCTTC.

The rearrangement links TRBV5-1 to TRBJ2-3; 8 nucleotides agree with TRBD2. Germline loops: CDR1 SGHRS, CDR2 YFSETQ. Trimming took 2 bases from V and 2 from J; bases not matched to a gene: 4. CDR3 length: 15 amino acids. CDR3 loop: CASSFGGGSTDTQYF. CDR3 DNA: TGCGCCAGCAGCTTTGGCGGGGGGTCCACAGATACGCAGTATTTT.

The rearrangement uses TRBV9 and TRBJ2-1, with a possible D match to TRBD2 (6 bases). Trimming removed 0 bases at V and 3 bases at J, with 10 bases between. The CDR3 length is 15 residues. Germline loops: CDR1 SGDLS, CDR2 YYNGEE. This chain's CDR3 is CASSVGAGSYNEQFF. For the CDR3, the DNA is TGTGCCAGCAGCGTAGGTGCGGGGAGCTACAATGAGCAGTTCTTC.

The chain has TRBV27 and TRBJ1-2; no reliable D call. CDR1 is MNHEY and CDR2 is SMNVEV in the germline V gene (reference sequence). The CDR3 extends over 13 amino acids. Trimming stripped 8 bases from V and 5 bases from J, with 15 bases between. The CDR3 here is CASHEKQFYGYTF. The CDR3 DNA reads as TGTGCCAGCCATGAGAAACAGTTTTATGGCTACACCTTC.

The gene calls are TRBV19 and TRBJ2-3; D may correspond to TRBD1 or TRBD2 (6 bases each). Trimming removed 6 bases from V and 7 bases from J, with 20 bases in between. From germline, CDR1 is LNHDA and CDR2 SQIVND (reference sequence). The CDR3 consists of 15 residues. The CDR3 region has the DNA TGTGCCAGTAGCGCAGAGGAGGGGGTCGGGAATACGCAGTATTTT. It yields the protein CASSAEEGVGNTQYF.

This chain uses TRBV18 with TRBJ1-2; 10 bases are shared with TRBD1. The ends lost 3 bases at V and 3 bases at J; junction bases unmatched: 1. Looked up from germline, CDR1 is KGHSH and CDR2 is LQKENI. The CDR3 contains 14 residues. In DNA form, the CDR3 reads TGTGCCAGCTCACCCGGGACAGGGGACTATGGCTACACCTTC. Translation: CASSPGTGDYGYTF.